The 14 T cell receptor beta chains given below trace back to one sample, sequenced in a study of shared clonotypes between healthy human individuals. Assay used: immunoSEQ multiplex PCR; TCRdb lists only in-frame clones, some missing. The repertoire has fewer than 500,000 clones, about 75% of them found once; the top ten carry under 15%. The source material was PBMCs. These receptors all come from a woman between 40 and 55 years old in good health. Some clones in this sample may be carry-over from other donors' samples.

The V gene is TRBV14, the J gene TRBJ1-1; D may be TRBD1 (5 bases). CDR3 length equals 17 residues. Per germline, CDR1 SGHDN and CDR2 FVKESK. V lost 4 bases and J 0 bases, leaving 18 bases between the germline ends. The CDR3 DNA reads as TGTGCCAGCAGCCCCTCCCGACATTGGGGCTTGAACACTGAAGCTTTCTTT. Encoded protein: CASSPSRHWGLNTEAFF.

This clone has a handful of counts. The CDR3: CASSRQGYEQYF. CDR3 sequence (DNA): TGTGCCAGCAGTAGACAGGGGTACGAGCAGTACTTC. The chain couples TRBV28 to TRBJ2-7, with TRBD1 matching 8 bases. CDR1 MDHEN and CDR2 SYDVKM come from the germline V gene. The CDR3 is 12 residues long. V trimming: 5 bases; J trimming: 4 bases; junction bases outside the gene matches: 1.

The CDR3 nucleotides are TGTGCCAGCAGCCTACGACTAGCGAGGGGGACCTACAATGAGCAGTTCTTC. It codes for CASSLRLARGTYNEQFF. This chain connects TRBV7-6 to TRBJ2-1, with 8 bases aligning to TRBD2. Germline-derived CDR1 and CDR2 are SGHVS and FNYEAQ. After removal of 5 bases from V and 2 bases from J, the junction contained 11 bases not matched to a gene. The length of the CDR3 is 17 residues.

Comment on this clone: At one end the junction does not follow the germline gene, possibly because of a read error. The CDR3 nucleotides are TGCGCCAGCAGCCAAGAACTAGTCGATGAGCAGTTCTTC. Protein: CASSQELVDEQFF. This chain joins TRBV5-4 and TRBJ2-1, with D perhaps TRBD2 (5 bases). Per germline, CDR1 SGHNT and CDR2 YYREEE (reference sequence). CDR3 size: 13 residues.

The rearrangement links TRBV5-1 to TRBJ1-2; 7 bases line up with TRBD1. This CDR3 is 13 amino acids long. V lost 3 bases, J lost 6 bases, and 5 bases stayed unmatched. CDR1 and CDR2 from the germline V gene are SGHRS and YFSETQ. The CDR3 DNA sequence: TGCGCCAGCAGCTGGGGGACAGAAGATGGCTACACCTTC. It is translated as CASSWGTEDGYTF.

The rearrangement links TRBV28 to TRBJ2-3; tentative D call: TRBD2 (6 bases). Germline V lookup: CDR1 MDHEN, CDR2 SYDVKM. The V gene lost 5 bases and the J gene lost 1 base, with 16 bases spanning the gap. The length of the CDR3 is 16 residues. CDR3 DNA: TGTGCCAGCAGTGCGGGGCGCGGTTTCGGCACAGATACGCAGTATTTT. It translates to CASSAGRGFGTDTQYF.

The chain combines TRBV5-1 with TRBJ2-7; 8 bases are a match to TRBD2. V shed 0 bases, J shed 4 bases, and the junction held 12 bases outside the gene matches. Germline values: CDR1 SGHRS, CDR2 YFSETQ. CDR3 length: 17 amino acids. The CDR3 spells CASSLASGAGVAYEQYF. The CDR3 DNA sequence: TGCGCCAGCAGCTTGGCCTCCGGAGCGGGAGTGGCATACGAGCAGTACTTC. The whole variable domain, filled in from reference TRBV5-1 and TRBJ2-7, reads KAGVTQTPRYLIKTRGQQVTLSCSPISGHRSVSWYQQTPGQGLQFLFEYFSETQRNKGNFPGRFSGRQFSNSRSEMNVSTLELGDSALYLCASSLASGAGVAYEQYFGPGTRLTVT.

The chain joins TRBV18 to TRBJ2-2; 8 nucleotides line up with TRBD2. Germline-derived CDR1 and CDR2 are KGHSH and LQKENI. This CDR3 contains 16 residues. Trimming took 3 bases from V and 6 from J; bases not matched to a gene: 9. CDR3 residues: CASSPGLGSPAGELFF. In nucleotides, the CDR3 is TGTGCCAGCTCACCGGGACTAGGGAGCCCCGCCGGGGAGCTGTTTTTT.

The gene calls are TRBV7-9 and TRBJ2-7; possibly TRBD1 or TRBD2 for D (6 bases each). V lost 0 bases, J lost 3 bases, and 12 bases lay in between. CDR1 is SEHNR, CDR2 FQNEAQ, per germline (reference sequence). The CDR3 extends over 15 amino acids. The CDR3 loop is CASSLAGGAHYEQYF. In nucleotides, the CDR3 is TGTGCCAGCAGCTTAGCGGGGGGCGCCCACTACGAGCAGTACTTC.

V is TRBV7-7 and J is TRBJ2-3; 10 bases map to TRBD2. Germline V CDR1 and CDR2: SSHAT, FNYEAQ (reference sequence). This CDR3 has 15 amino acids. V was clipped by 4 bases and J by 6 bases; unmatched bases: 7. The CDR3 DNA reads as TGTGCCAGCAGCTCCCGAGCTAGCGGGAGTGATACGCAGTATTTT. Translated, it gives CASSSRASGSDTQYF. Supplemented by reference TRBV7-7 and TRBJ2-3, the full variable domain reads GAGVSQSPRYKVTKRGQDVTLRCDPISSHATLYWYQQALGQGPEFLTYFNYEAQPDKSGLPSDRFSAERPEGSISTLTIQRTEQRDSAMYRCASSSRASGSDTQYFGPGTRLTVL.

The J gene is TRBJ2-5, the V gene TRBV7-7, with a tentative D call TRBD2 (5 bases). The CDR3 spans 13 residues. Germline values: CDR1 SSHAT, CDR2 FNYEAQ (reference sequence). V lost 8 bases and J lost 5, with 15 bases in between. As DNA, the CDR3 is TGTGCCAGCTCCCCCGGGCGCGGGGAGACCCAGTACTTC. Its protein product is CASSPGRGETQYF.

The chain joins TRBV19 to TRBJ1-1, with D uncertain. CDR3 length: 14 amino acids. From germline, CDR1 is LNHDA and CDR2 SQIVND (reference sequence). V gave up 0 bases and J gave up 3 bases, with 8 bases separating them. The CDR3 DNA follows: TGTGCCAGTAGTATAGATCTAACCGACACTGAAGCTTTCTTT. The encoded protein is CASSIDLTDTEAFF.

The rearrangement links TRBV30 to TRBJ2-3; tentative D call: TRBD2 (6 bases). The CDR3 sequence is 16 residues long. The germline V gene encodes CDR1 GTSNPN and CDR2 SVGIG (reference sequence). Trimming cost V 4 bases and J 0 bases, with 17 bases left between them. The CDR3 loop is CAWISSGAGSTDTQYF. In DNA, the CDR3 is TGTGCCTGGATTAGTAGCGGAGCCGGCAGCACAGATACGCAGTATTTT.

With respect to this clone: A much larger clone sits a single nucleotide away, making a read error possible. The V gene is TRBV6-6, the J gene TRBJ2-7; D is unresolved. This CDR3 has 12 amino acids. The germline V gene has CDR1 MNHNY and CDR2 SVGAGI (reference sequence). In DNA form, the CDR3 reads TGTGCCAGCAGTTACTCGTACTACGGGCAGTACTTC. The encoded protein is CASSYSYYGQYF.